This T cell receptor (beta chain) was retrieved from a study of cytomegalovirus exposure and HLA in healthy donors. For the study at large: Findings of an earlier analysis included under 140 million unique TCR beta sequences from 170 million or so T cells. Findings and limits, study-wide: CMV serostatus was the only immune exposure information that was available. Later analysis showed most CMV-associated TCR beta chains appearing HLA-restricted.

The CDR3 runs 11 residues. Germline values: CDR1 DFQATT, CDR2 SNEGSKA (reference sequence). The V end lost 5 bases, the J end lost 8 bases, and 12 bases lay between the germline ends. The PCR employed 60 Vbeta primers together with 13 Jbeta primers. The data were produced by immunoSEQ multiplex PCR, yet TCRdb's version contains in-frame clones alone and is incomplete. In total, the table holds 95,000 to 150,000 clones. As concerns this clone: Its antigen is undetermined.

The sample taken for sequencing was PBMCs. The genes are TRBV20-1 and TRBJ1-2, with TRBD1 as a possible D gene (6 bases). This clonotype originated in a man younger than 30 in good health and CMV-seronegative. The CDR3 loop is CSAAGAGGYTF. The CDR3 DNA reads as TGCAGTGCTGCGGGGGCTGGGGGCTACACCTTC.